The rows below give T cell receptor beta chains drawn from one sample of a study of T cell responses to AZD1222 COVID-19 vaccine. Assay used: immunoSEQ multiplex PCR; TCRdb lists only in-frame clones, some missing. In the table there are 120,000 to 150,000 clones, 75% to 85% of which are singletons. The sequences come from peripheral blood, collected on day 0 of MenACWY control vaccination. These receptors were obtained from an adult in good health. Each CDR3 is given without its conserved first and last residue.

V gene: TRBV5-5
CDR3 protein: ASSLGRWQETQY

V gene: TRBV30
CDR3 protein: AWSVNSRNTIY

V gene: TRBV7-9
CDR3 protein: ASSFTSGVSDTQY

V gene: TRBV5-4
CDR3 protein: ASSLARDRGRETYGYT

V gene: TRBV19
CDR3 protein: ASTVGGYPGTEAF

V gene: TRBV28
CDR3 protein: AKQGDHNEQF

V gene: TRBV11-2
CDR3 protein: ASSLVGPRPITGELF

V gene: TRBV2
CDR3 protein: ASRAGTPGNTIY

V gene: TRBV3-1/TRBV3-2
CDR3 protein: ASSQKTTTGELF

V gene: TRBV5-6
CDR3 protein: ASSFERGHKAF

V gene: TRBV29-1
CDR3 protein: SARLDGPYEQY

V gene: TRBV5-1
CDR3 protein: ASSNRQGNTGELF

V gene: TRBV19
CDR3 protein: ASRGKGREKLF

V gene: TRBV24-1
CDR3 protein: ATSDFGLTGELF

V gene: TRBV7-6
CDR3 protein: ASSLEGQGAGEQY

V gene: TRBV2
CDR3 protein: ASRSFNEKLF